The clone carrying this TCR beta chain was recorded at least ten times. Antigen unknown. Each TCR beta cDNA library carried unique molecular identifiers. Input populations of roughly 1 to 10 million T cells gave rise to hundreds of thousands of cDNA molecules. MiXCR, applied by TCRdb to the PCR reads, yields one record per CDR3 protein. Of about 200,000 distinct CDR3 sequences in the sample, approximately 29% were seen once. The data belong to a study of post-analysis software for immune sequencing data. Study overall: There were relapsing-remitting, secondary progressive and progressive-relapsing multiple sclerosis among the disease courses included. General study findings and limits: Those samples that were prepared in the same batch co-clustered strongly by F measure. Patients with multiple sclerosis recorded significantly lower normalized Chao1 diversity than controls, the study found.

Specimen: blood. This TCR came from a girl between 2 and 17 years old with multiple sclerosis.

The CDR3 DNA sequence: TGTGCCAGCAGCCCCGGGTCCACAGATACGCAGTATTTT. This codes for CASSPGSTDTQYF. The rearrangement links TRBV7-3 to TRBJ2-3; no definite D call. CDR1 and CDR2 from the germline V gene are SGHTA and FQGTGA. The CDR3 consists of 13 residues. V dropped 5 bases and J dropped 2 bases, with 8 bases sitting between them.